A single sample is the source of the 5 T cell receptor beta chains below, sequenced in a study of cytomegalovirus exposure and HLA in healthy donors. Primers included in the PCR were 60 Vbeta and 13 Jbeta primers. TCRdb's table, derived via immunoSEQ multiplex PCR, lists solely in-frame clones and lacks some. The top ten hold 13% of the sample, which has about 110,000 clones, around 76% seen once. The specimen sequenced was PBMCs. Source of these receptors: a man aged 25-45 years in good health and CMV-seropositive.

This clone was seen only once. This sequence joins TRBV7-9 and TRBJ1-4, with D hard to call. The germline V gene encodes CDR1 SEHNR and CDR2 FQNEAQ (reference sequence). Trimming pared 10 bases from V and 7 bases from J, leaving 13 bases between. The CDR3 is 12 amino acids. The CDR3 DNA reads TGTGCCACCGAGTCCGGTGGTGAAAAACTGTTTTTT. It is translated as CATESGGEKLFF.

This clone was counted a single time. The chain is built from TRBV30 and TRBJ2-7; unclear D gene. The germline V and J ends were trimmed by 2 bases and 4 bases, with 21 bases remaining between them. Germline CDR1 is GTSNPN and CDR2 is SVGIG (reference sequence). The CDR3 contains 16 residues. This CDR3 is CAWSLLGLKQGYEQYF. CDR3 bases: TGTGCCTGGAGTCTCCTGGGCCTCAAACAAGGTTACGAGCAGTACTTC.

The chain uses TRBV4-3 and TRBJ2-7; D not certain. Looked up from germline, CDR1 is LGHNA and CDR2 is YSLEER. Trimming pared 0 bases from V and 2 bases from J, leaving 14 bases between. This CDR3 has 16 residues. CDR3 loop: CASSQDPPRPPYEQYF. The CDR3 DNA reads TGCGCCAGCAGCCAAGACCCCCCTAGGCCGCCCTACGAGCAGTACTTC.

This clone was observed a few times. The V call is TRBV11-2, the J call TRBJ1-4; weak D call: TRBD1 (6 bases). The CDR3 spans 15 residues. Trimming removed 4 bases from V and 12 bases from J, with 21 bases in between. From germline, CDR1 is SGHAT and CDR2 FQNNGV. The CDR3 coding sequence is TGTGCCAGCAGCTGGGGACACGGTGGGGTAGAAGAACTGTTTTTT. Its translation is CASSWGHGGVEELFF.

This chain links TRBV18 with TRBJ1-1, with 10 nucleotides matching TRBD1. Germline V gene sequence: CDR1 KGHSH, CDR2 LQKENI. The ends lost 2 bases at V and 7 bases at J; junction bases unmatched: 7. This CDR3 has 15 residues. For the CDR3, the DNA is TGTGCCAGCTCACCAGGTCGGACAGGGGGTATTGAAGCTTTCTTT. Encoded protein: CASSPGRTGGIEAFF.